This entry is about one T cell receptor beta chain. Its target is not known. With 5 bases clipped from V and 0 bases from J, the junction kept 2 bases outside the gene matches. Germline V gene sequence: CDR1 SQVTM, CDR2 ANQGSEA. The CDR3 sequence is 14 residues long. The data derive from a study of shared clonotypes between healthy human individuals. Sequencing was at deep level. Repertoires were generated with immunoSEQ multiplex PCR, while TCRdb's copy carries only in-frame clones and drops some. The sample includes a few hundred thousand clones, approximately 79% seen only once; the top ten take 12%. General study results and limits: Measured sharing among donors was expected to vary with sequencing depth.

Caucasian adults residing in Nashville, Tennessee made up all the donors. The chain is built from TRBV29-1 and TRBJ2-3; 10 positions agree with TRBD2. Sequencing input: PBMCs. The sequence was collected from a woman in her forties in good health. Some clones in this sample may be carry-over from other donors' samples. CDR3 in DNA: TGCAGCGTTTCGACTAGCGGGAGCACAGATACGCAGTATTTT. This codes for CSVSTSGSTDTQYF.